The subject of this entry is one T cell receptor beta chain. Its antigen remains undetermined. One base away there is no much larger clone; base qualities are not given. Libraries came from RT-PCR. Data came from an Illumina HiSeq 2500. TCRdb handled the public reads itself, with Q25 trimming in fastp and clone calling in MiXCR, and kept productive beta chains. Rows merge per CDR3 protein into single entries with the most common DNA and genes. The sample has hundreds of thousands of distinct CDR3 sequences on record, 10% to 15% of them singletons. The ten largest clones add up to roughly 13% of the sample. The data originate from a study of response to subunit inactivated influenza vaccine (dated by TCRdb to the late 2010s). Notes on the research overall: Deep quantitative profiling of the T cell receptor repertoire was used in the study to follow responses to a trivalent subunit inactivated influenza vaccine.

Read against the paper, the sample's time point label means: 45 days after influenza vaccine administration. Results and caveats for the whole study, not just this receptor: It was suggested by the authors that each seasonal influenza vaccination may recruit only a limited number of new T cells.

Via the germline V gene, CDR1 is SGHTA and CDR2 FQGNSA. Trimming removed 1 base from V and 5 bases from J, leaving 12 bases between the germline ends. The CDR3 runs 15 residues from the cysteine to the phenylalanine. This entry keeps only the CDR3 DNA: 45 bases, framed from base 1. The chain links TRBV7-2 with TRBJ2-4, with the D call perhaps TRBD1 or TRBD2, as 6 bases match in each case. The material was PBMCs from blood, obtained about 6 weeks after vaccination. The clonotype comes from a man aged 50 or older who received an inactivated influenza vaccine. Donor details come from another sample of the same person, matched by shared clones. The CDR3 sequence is CASSLVMGGQNIQYF. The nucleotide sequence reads TGTGCCAGCAGCTTAGTGATGGGGGGCCAAAACATTCAGTACTTC.